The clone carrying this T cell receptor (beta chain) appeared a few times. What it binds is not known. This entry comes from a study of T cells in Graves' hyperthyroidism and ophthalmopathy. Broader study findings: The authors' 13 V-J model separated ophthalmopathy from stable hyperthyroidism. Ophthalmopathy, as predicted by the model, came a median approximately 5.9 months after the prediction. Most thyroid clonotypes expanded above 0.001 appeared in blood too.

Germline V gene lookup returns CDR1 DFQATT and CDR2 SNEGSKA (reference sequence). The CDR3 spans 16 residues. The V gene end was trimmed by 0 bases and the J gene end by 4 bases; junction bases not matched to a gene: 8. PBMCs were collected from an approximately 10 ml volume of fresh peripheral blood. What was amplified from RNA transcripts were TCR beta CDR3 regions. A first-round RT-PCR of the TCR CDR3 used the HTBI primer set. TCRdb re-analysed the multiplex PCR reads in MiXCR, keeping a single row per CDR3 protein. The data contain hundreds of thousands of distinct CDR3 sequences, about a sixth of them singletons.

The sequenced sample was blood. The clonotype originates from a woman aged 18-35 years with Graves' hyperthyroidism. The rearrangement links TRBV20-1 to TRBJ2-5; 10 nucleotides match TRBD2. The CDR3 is CSARDLAGGTIETQYF. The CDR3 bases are TGCAGTGCTAGAGATTTAGCGGGAGGCACCATAGAGACCCAGTACTTC.